This T cell receptor beta chain was identified in a study of human T cells and chemical hapten exposure. General study results and limits: With DPC sensitization, TCRs exceeding 1 in 1000 frequency showed no change.

Original analysis: Across samples, TCR counts had a median of roughly 97,000 and ranged from about 23,224 to 700,000. One entry per CDR3 protein results from TCRdb running MiXCR on the RACE reads. Clone size and V and J calls follow TCRdb, not the original study. Of 35,000 to 50,000 distinct CDR3 sequences in the sample, 3% to 4% were seen once. The time point: healthy volunteer bleed at 6 weeks. Unfractionated whole blood served as the source for total RNA extraction. This clonotype was found many times. Its target is unknown. The specimen was whole blood. The TCR comes from a human donor in good health. Some clones in this sample may be carry-over from other donors' samples.

As DNA, the CDR3 is TGTGCCAGCTCACCACCACTAGCGGGAGTAGATACGCAGTATTTT. Translating it yields CASSPPLAGVDTQYF. The chain employs TRBV18 and TRBJ2-3, with 11 bases fitting TRBD2. Unmatched junction bases numbered 1, after V lost 0 bases and J lost 5 bases. Germline V gene sequence: CDR1 KGHSH, CDR2 LQKENI. This CDR3 comprises 15 residues.